This T cell receptor (beta chain) stems from a study of T-cell memory formation after mild COVID-19. Germline lookup yields CDR1 SGHRS and CDR2 YFSETQ. V was cut by 4 bases and J by 5 bases, with 18 bases left in between. CDR3 length equals 15 residues. This clonotype was counted between two and nine times. MiXCR was run by TCRdb on the 5' RACE reads, yielding one entry per CDR3 protein. Among 250,000 or so distinct CDR3 sequences listed, more than 15% were seen once. The origin of this receptor is a man younger than 35 who had mild COVID-19 (a few samples of this study predate the infection). Cell type and time point are not known. The chain links TRBV5-1 to TRBJ1-1; TRBD1 might be the D (6 bases). Sequenced material: PBMCs or a T cell subset sorted from them (not recorded which). The CDR3 region is CASSPGTRIGTEAFF. CDR3 sequence (DNA): TGCGCCAGCAGCCCCGGGACAAGGATCGGGACTGAAGCTTTCTTT.